This is a list of T cell receptor beta chains from one sample in a study of shared clonotypes between healthy human individuals. Sequenced by immunoSEQ multiplex PCR; TCRdb stores in-frame clones only, minus some. In the table there are about a million clones, under 80% of which are singletons. The sequencing sample was made of memory CD4+ T cells sorted from blood. These receptors came from a young man in good health. CDR3s include the opening cysteine and the closing phenylalanine or tryptophan. Fields, in order: CDR3 length, clone size, V gene, J gene, D gene, CDR3 DNA, CDR3 protein. The D gene is left open where the match is weak. Size is omitted from some rows. Given values are once, few, many or a class for expanded clones.

length: 16
size: -
V: TRBV5-4
J: TRBJ2-7
D: TRBD1
DNA: TGTGCCAGCAGCTTAGTAAAGGGACAGGGAATGGACGAGCAGTACTTC
CDR3: CASSLVKGQGMDEQYF

length: 16
size: -
V: TRBV12-5
J: TRBJ2-5
D: TRBD1
DNA: TGTGCTAGTGGTTTGGGGGACAGGGGCACCCAAGAGACCCAGTACTTC
CDR3: CASGLGDRGTQETQYF

length: 14
size: -
V: TRBV7-9
J: TRBJ2-7
D: -
DNA: TGTGCCAGCAGCTTATCAGGGGTAACCTACGAGCAGTACTTC
CDR3: CASSLSGVTYEQYF

length: 13
size: -
V: TRBV30
J: TRBJ2-7
D: -
DNA: TGTGCCTGGAGTGTACGGCGAGGGACCGAGCAGTACTTC
CDR3: CAWSVRRGTEQYF

length: 12
size: -
V: TRBV9
J: TRBJ2-1
D: -
DNA: TGTGCCAGCAGCACACGAAACAATGAGCAGTTCTTC
CDR3: CASSTRNNEQFF

length: 14
size: once
V: TRBV19
J: TRBJ1-1
D: -
DNA: TGTGCCAGTAGTATGCCCAACTTTAAACCTGAAGCTTTCTTT
CDR3: CASSMPNFKPEAFF

length: 15
size: -
V: TRBV7-2
J: TRBJ2-1
D: TRBD2
DNA: TGTGCCAGCAGCTTGGCGGGAGCATCTCCCAATGAGCAGTTCTTC
CDR3: CASSLAGASPNEQFF

length: 21
size: -
V: TRBV28
J: TRBJ1-5
D: TRBD1
DNA: TGTGCCAGCAGTTTAGGGGGACAGGGGCGATACGGCTCTAATAGCAATCAGCCCCAGCATTTT
CDR3: CASSLGGQGRYGSNSNQPQHF

length: 15
size: once
V: TRBV18
J: TRBJ1-3
D: -
DNA: TGTGCCAGCTCACCACAGGAGAGCTCTGGAAACACCATATATTTT
CDR3: CASSPQESSGNTIYF

length: 16
size: -
V: TRBV5-6
J: TRBJ2-4
D: -
DNA: TGTGCCAGCAGCTTAGGGACCGCACTAGCCAAAAACATTCAGTACTTC
CDR3: CASSLGTALAKNIQYF

length: 14
size: -
V: TRBV7-8
J: TRBJ1-1
D: -
DNA: TGTGCCAGCAGCTTACGTGAGGGTAGCACTGAAGCTTTCTTT
CDR3: CASSLREGSTEAFF

length: 16
size: few
V: TRBV30
J: TRBJ1-6
D: -
DNA: TGTGCCTGGAGAACGGCGGGCAGCTCCTATAATTCACCCCTCCACTTT
CDR3: CAWRTAGSSYNSPLHF

length: 16
size: many
V: TRBV11-2
J: TRBJ2-3
D: TRBD1
DNA: TGTGCCAGCAGCTTAGCGAGGACAGGGTTCACAGATACGCAGTATTTT
CDR3: CASSLARTGFTDTQYF

length: 15
size: -
V: TRBV7-9
J: TRBJ2-7
D: -
DNA: TGTGCCAGCAGCCCTTCCGGGCGATTGGGAGACGAGCAGTACTTC
CDR3: CASSPSGRLGDEQYF

length: 18
size: -
V: TRBV13
J: TRBJ2-5
D: TRBD2
DNA: TGTGCCAGCAGCTTAGCTCCTTCGGAGGGAGGGCGGGGAGAGACCCAGTACTTC
CDR3: CASSLAPSEGGRGETQYF

length: 12
size: -
V: TRBV6-6
J: TRBJ2-1
D: -
DNA: TGTGCCATTGCTCGGTCCTACAATGAGCAGTTCTTC
CDR3: CAIARSYNEQFF

length: 13
size: -
V: TRBV11-3
J: TRBJ2-1
D: -
DNA: TGTGCCAGCAGCTTAAGTTCCGGCGATGAGCAGTTCTTC
CDR3: CASSLSSGDEQFF

length: 14
size: -
V: TRBV6-1
J: TRBJ1-3
D: -
DNA: TGTGCCAGCAGGGGAGGGGGAACTGGAAACACCATATATTTT
CDR3: CASRGGGTGNTIYF

length: 13
size: -
V: TRBV7-2
J: TRBJ2-3
D: -
DNA: TGTGCCAGCAGCTTAGCCTACACAGATACGCAGTATTTT
CDR3: CASSLAYTDTQYF

length: 16
size: -
V: TRBV5-5
J: TRBJ2-3
D: -
DNA: TGTGCCAGCAGCTTGTTGGCAGGGGAAGGCACAGATACGCAGTATTTT
CDR3: CASSLLAGEGTDTQYF

length: 15
size: -
V: TRBV10-1
J: TRBJ2-1
D: -
DNA: TGCGCCAGCAGTACTGTCGGGGGACGGGTCGATGAGCAGTTCTTC
CDR3: CASSTVGGRVDEQFF

length: 11
size: -
V: TRBV20-1
J: TRBJ2-1
D: -
DNA: TGCAGTGCTCCGTTCTACAATGAGCAGTTCTTC
CDR3: CSAPFYNEQFF

length: 15
size: once
V: TRBV2
J: TRBJ1-4
D: -
DNA: TGTGCCAGCAGTGAATTGGCGGGGGTTAATGAAAAACTGTTTTTT
CDR3: CASSELAGVNEKLFF

length: 14
size: -
V: TRBV2
J: TRBJ2-7
D: TRBD1
DNA: TGTGCCAGCAGTGGATGGACAGGATCCTACGAGCAGTACTTC
CDR3: CASSGWTGSYEQYF

length: 12
size: -
V: TRBV28
J: TRBJ1-2
D: TRBD1
DNA: TGTGCCAGCAGTTCAGGGGGCAAAAGCTACACCTTC
CDR3: CASSSGGKSYTF

length: 16
size: -
V: TRBV11-2
J: TRBJ2-5
D: TRBD1
DNA: TGTGCCAGCAGCTTAGATGGGACAGGGTGGGTGGAGACCCAGTACTTC
CDR3: CASSLDGTGWVETQYF

length: 17
size: -
V: TRBV7-3
J: TRBJ1-1
D: -
DNA: TGTGCCAGCAGCCCCCAAGGAGGGGCACCGGGGAACACTGAAGCTTTCTTT
CDR3: CASSPQGGAPGNTEAFF

length: 13
size: many
V: TRBV6-6
J: TRBJ1-5
D: -
DNA: TGTGCCAGCAGCCAAGGGGGGCGGCAGCCCCAGCATTTT
CDR3: CASSQGGRQPQHF

length: 15
size: -
V: TRBV19
J: TRBJ2-7
D: TRBD1
DNA: TGTGCCAGTAGTACCGCGGGACAGGGGGTTTACGAGCAGTACTTC
CDR3: CASSTAGQGVYEQYF

length: 15
size: -
V: TRBV7-3
J: TRBJ2-1
D: TRBD1
DNA: TGTGCCAGCAGCTTACCGGGACAGGGGCCCATTGGGCAGTTCTTC
CDR3: CASSLPGQGPIGQFF

length: 13
size: once
V: TRBV7-2
J: TRBJ2-7
D: TRBD1
DNA: TGTGCCAGCAGCCGACAGGGGGGTTACGAGCAGTACTTC
CDR3: CASSRQGGYEQYF

length: 17
size: -
V: TRBV21-1
J: TRBJ2-7
D: -
DNA: TGTGCCAGCAGCAAAAGGGGGACAGACCTCGATTCCTACGAGCAGTACTTC
CDR3: CASSKRGTDLDSYEQYF

length: 14
size: -
V: TRBV19
J: TRBJ2-5
D: TRBD1
DNA: TGTGCCAGTCAAGGGGGCGCGGTAGGAGAGACCCAGTACTTC
CDR3: CASQGGAVGETQYF

length: 11
size: -
V: TRBV6-5
J: TRBJ2-2
D: -
DNA: TGTGCCAGCAGTTCCACCGGGGAGCTGTTTTTT
CDR3: CASSSTGELFF

length: 14
size: -
V: TRBV10-3
J: TRBJ2-2
D: TRBD2
DNA: TGTGCCATCAGGGAGGGAGGGGACACCGGGGAGCTGTTTTTT
CDR3: CAIREGGDTGELFF

length: 13
size: -
V: TRBV9
J: TRBJ2-1
D: -
DNA: TGTGCCAGCAGCGGGCAGCCGAGAGATGAGCAGTTCTTC
CDR3: CASSGQPRDEQFF

length: 14
size: few
V: TRBV18
J: TRBJ2-5
D: -
DNA: TGTGCCAGCTCACCCGGACGGTCCCAAGAGACCCAGTACTTC
CDR3: CASSPGRSQETQYF

length: 16
size: -
V: TRBV7-2
J: TRBJ2-3
D: TRBD1
DNA: TGTGCCAGCAGCTCAATGGGACAGGCTAGCACAGATACGCAGTATTTT
CDR3: CASSSMGQASTDTQYF

length: 14
size: once
V: TRBV4-2
J: TRBJ1-1
D: -
DNA: TGTGCCAGCAGCTACAGGTCCCAGAACACTGAAGCTTTCTTT
CDR3: CASSYRSQNTEAFF